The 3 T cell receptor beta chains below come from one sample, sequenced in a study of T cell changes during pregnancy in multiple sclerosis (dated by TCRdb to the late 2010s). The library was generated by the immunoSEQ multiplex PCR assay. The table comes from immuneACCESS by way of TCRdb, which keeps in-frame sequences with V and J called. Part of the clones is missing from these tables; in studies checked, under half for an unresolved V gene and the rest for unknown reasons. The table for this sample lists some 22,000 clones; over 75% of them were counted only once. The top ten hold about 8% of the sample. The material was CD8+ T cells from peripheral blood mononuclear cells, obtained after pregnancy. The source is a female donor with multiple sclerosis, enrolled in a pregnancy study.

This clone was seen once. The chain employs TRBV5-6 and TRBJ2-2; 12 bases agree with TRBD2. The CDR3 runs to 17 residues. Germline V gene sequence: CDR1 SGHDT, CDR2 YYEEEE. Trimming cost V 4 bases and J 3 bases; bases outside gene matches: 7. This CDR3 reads CASSLASGRDYTGELFF. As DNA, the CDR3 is TGTGCCAGCAGCCTGGCTAGCGGGAGGGACTACACCGGGGAGCTGTTTTTT.

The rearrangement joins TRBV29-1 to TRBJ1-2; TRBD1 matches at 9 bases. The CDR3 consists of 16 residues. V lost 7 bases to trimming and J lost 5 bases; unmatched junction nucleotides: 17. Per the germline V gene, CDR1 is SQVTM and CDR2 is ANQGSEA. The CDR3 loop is CSARDVDRGISYGYTF. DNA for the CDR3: TGCAGCGCCCGAGATGTTGACAGGGGGATCTCTTATGGCTACACCTTC.

CDR3 in DNA: TGTGCCAGCAGCTTGCAGGGGACGGGGCACACCGGGGAGCTGTTTTTT. This translates into CASSLQGTGHTGELFF. The chain carries TRBV5-6 and TRBJ2-2; TRBD1 is a possible D gene (6 bases). Per the germline V gene, CDR1 is SGHDT and CDR2 is YYEEEE. V dropped 1 base and J dropped 3 bases, with 13 bases sitting between them. This CDR3 is 16 amino acids long.